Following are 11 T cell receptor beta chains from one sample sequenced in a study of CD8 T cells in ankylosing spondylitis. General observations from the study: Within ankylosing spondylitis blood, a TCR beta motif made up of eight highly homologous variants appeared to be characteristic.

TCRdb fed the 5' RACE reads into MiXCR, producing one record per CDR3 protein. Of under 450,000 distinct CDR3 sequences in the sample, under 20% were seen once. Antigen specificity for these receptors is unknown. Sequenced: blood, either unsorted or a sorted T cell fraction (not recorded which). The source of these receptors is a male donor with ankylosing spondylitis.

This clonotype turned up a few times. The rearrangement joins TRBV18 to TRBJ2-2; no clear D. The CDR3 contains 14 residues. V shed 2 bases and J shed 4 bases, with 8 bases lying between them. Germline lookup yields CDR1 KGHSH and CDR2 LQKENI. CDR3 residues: CASSPIDTTGELFF. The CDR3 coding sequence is TGTGCCAGCTCACCAATAGATACCACCGGGGAGCTGTTTTTT. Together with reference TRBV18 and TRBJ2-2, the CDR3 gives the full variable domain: NAGVMQNPRHLVRRRGQEARLRCSPMKGHSHVYWYRQLPEEGLKFMVYLQKENIIDESGMPKERFSAEFPKEGPSILRIQQVVRGDSAAYFCASSPIDTTGELFFGEGSRLTVL.

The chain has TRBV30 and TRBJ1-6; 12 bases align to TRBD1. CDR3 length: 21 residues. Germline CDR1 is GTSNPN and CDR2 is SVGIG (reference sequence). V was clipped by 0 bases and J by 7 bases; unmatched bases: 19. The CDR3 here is CAWSVQQGGWDRGRLNSPLHF. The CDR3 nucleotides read TGTGCCTGGAGTGTACAACAGGGTGGTTGGGACAGGGGGCGCCTGAATTCACCCCTCCACTTT.

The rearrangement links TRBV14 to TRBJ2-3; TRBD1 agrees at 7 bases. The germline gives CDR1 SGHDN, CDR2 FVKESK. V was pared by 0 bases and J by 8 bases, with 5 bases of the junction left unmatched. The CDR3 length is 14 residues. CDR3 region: CASSQEPPGGTQYF. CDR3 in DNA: TGTGCCAGCAGCCAAGAACCCCCAGGGGGTACGCAGTATTTT.

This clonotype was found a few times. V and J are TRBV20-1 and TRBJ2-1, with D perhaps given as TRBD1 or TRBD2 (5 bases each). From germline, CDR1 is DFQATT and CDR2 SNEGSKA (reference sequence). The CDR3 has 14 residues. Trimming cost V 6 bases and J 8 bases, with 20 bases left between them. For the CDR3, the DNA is TGCAGTGCCCTCCGGGACCAACTCCTCCATGAGCAGTTCTTC. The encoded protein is CSALRDQLLHEQFF.

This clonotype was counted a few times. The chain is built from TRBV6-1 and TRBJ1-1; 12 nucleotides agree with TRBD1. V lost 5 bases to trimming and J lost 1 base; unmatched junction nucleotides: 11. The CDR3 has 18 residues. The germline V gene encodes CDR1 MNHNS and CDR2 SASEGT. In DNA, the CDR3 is TGTGCCAGCAGTCCCGGTCGGGACAGGGGGCGCGGGAACACTGAAGCTTTCTTT. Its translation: CASSPGRDRGRGNTEAFF.

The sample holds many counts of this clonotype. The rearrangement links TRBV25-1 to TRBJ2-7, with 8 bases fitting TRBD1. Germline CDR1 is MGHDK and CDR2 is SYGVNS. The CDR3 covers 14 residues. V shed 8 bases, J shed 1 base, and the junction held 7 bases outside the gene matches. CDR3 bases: TGTGCCAGCGGCGGACAGGGTGGGTCCTACGAGCAGTACTTC. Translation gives CASGGQGGSYEQYF.

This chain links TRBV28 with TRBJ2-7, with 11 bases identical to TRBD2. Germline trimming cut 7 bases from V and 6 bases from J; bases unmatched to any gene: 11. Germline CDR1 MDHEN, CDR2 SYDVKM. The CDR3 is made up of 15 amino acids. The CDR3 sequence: CASNTLAGGPGEQYF. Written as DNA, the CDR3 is TGTGCCAGCAATACCTTAGCGGGAGGGCCGGGCGAGCAGTACTTC.

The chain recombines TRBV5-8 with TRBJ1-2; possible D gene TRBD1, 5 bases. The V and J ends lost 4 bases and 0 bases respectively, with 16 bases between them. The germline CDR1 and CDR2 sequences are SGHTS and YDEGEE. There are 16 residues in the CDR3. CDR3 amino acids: CASSPEDKFTNYGYTF. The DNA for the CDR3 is TGTGCCAGCAGCCCTGAGGACAAATTCACTAACTATGGCTACACCTTC.

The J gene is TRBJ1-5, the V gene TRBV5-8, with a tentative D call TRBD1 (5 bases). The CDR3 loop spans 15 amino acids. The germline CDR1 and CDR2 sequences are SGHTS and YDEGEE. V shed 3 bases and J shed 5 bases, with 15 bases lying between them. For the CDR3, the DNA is TGTGCCAGCAGCTCGCCCCGGGGGGGGGATCAGCCCCAGCATTTT. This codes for CASSSPRGGDQPQHF.

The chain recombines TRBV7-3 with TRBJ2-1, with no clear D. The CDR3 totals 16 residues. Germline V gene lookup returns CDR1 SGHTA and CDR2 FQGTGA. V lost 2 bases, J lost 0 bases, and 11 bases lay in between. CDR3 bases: TGTGCCAGCAGCTTATCGCCGGCGAGCTCCTACAATGAGCAGTTCTTC. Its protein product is CASSLSPASSYNEQFF. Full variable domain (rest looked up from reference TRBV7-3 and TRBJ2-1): GAGVSQTPSNKVTEKGKYVELRCDPISGHTALYWYRQSLGQGPEFLIYFQGTGAADDSGLPNDRFFAVRPEGSVSTLKIQRTERGDSAVYLCASSLSPASSYNEQFFGPGTRLTVL.

The CDR3 nucleotides are TGTGCCAGCAGCCTATCTCGGACAAAGAACACTGAAGCTTTCTTT. Amino acids: CASSLSRTKNTEAFF. The chain is built from TRBV4-2 and TRBJ1-1; D is perhaps TRBD1 (5 bases). The CDR3 is made up of 15 amino acids. CDR1 is LGHNA and CDR2 is YNFKEQ in the germline V gene. V lost 4 bases and J lost 1, with 13 bases in between.